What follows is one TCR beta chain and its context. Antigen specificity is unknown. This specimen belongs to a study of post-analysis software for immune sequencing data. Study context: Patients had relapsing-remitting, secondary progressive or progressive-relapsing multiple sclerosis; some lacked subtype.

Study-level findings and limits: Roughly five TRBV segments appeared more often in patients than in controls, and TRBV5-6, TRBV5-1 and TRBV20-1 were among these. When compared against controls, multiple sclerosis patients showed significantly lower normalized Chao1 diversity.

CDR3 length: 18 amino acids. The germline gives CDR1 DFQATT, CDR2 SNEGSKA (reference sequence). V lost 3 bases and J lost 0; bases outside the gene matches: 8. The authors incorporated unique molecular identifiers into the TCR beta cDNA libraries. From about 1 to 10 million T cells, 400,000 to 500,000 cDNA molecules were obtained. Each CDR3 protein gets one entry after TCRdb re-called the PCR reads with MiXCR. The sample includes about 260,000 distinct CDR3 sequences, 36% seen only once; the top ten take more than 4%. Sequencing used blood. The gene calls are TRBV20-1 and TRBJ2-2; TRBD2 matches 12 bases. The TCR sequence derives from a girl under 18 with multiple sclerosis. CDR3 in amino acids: CSARGLAGGRANTGELFF. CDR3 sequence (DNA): TGCAGTGCTAGGGGTCTAGCGGGAGGGCGGGCGAACACCGGGGAGCTGTTTTTT.